The TCR beta chain under discussion was sequenced for a study of blood T cells in healthy people across ages. A J-beta primer mix and a sample-barcoded 5' primer were used in a second PCR of about 7 to 12 cycles. No fewer than 3 million CDR3-containing paired-end reads came from each sample. TCRdb redid the calling of the 5' RACE reads with MiXCR, one entry per CDR3 protein. The profile shows around 1,500,000 distinct CDR3 sequences, approximately 38% of them singletons. Peripheral blood from each donor was collected in a volume of about 9.9 milliliters. Findings and limits, study-wide: Per-million-T-cell TCR beta diversity fell roughly linearly with age.

In regard to this clonotype: What it binds is unknown.

This CDR3 has 15 amino acids. Trimming took 0 bases from V and 4 from J, leaving 11 bases between them. Germline loops: CDR1 LGHNA, CDR2 YNFKEQ. This TCR derives from a woman in her late teens or twenties in good health. The sequenced material came from blood. The gene calls are TRBV4-2 and TRBJ2-3; D is perhaps TRBD1 (6 bases). For the CDR3, the DNA is TGTGCCAGCAGCCAAGAACAGGGCGCCCCAGATACGCAGTATTTT. Translation gives CASSQEQGAPDTQYF.